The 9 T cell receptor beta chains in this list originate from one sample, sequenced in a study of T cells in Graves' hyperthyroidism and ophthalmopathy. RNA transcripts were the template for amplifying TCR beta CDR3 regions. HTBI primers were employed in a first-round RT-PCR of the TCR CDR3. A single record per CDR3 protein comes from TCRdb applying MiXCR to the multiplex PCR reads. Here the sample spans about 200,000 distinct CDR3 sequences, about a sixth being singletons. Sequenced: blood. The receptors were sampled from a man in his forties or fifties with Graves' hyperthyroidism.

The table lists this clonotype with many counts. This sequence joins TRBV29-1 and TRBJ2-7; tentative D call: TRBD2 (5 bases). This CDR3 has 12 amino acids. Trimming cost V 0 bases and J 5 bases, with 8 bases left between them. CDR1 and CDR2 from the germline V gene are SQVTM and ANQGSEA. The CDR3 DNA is TGCAGCGTTGAAGATTCCGGGGACGAGCAGTACTTC. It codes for CSVEDSGDEQYF.

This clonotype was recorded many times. CDR3 sequence (DNA): TGTGCCAGCAGTTATGGGACAGGGGTTAGCTCCTACAATGAGCAGTTCTTC. Protein product: CASSYGTGVSSYNEQFF. This chain connects TRBV28 to TRBJ2-1, with 10 bases identical to TRBD1. CDR1 MDHEN and CDR2 SYDVKM come from the germline V gene. The CDR3 is made up of 17 amino acids. The V segment lost 4 bases and the J segment 0 bases; nucleotides outside the gene matches: 6.

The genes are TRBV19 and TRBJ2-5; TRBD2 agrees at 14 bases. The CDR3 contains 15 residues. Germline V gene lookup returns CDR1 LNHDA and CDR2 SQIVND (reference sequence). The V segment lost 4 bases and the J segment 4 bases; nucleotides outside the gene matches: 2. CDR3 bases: TGTGCCAGTAGTAGGACTAGCGGGGGGATAGAGACCCAGTACTTC. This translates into CASSRTSGGIETQYF.

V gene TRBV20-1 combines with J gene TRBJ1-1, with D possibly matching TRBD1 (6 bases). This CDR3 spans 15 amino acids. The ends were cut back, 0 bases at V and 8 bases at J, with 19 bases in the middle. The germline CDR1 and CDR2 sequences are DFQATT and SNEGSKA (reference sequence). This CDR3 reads CSARDQPQGPREAFF. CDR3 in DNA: TGCAGTGCTAGAGACCAACCTCAGGGGCCCAGGGAAGCTTTCTTT.

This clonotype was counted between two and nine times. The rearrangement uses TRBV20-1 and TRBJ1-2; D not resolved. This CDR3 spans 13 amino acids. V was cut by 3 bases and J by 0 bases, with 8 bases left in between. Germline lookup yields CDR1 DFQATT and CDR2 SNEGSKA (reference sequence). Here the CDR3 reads CSARVPTNYGYTF. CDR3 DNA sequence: TGCAGTGCTAGGGTCCCGACTAACTATGGCTACACCTTC.

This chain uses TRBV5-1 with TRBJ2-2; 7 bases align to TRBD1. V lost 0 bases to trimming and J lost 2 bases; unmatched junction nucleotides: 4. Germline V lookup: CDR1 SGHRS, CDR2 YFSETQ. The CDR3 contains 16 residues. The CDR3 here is CASSLVGTANTGELFF. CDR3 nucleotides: TGCGCCAGCAGCTTGGTCGGGACAGCCAACACCGGGGAGCTGTTTTTT.

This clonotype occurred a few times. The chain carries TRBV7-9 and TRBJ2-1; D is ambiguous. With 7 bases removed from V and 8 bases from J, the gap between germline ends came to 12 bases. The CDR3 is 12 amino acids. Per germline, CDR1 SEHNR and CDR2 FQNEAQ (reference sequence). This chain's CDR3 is CASNPHHDEQFF. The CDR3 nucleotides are TGTGCCAGCAACCCTCACCACGATGAGCAGTTCTTC. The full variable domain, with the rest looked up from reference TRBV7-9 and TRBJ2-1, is DTGVSQNPRHKITKRGQNVTFRCDPISEHNRLYWYRQTLGQGPEFLTYFQNEAQLEKSRLLSDRFSAERPKGSFSTLEIQRTEQGDSAMYLCASNPHHDEQFFGPGTRLTVL.

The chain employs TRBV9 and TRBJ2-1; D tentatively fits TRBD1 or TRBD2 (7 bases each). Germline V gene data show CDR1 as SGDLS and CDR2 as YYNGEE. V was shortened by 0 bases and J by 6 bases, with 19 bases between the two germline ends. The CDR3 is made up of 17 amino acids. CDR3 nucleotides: TGTGCCAGCAGCGTAGTAGGGGGCGGGGGCTGGGTCAATGAGCAGTTCTTC. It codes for CASSVVGGGGWVNEQFF.

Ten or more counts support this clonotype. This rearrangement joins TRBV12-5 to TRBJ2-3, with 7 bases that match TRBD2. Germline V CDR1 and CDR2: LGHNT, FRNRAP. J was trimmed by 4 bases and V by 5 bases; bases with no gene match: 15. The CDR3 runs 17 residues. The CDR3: CASGPPGGAVVADTQYF. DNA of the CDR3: TGTGCTAGTGGTCCGCCGGGAGGAGCGGTAGTGGCAGATACGCAGTATTTT.